The clone carrying this TCR beta chain appeared a few times. Its antigen is currently unknown. This entry comes from a study of T-cell memory formation after mild COVID-19. TCRdb fed the 5' RACE reads into MiXCR, producing one record per CDR3 protein. The repertoire holds approximately 500,000 distinct CDR3 sequences, with approximately 25% as singletons. J gave up 6 bases and V 4 bases, and 5 bases lay outside the gene matches. CDR3 length: 15 amino acids. Germline CDR1 and CDR2: KGHDR and SFDVKD. General observations from the study: While clones contracting from day 15 to 85 were balanced between CD4 and CD8, later expanders leaned CD4+.

The chain uses TRBV24-1 and TRBJ1-5; 10 positions match TRBD1. The sequence derives from an adult woman who had mild COVID-19 (a few samples of this study predate the infection). Cell type and time point are not known. The sequenced sample consisted of PBMCs or a T cell subset sorted from them (not recorded which). CDR3 DNA: TGTGCCACCAGTGAAACGACAGGGGGCGGTCAGCCCCAGCATTTT. Translation: CATSETTGGGQPQHF.